This T cell receptor (beta chain) was profiled in a study of identical twins. This clonotype showed up just a few times. The junction had 2 bases not matched to a gene; V was cut back by 1 base and J by 0 bases. Germline V lookup: CDR1 DFQATT, CDR2 SNEGSKA (reference sequence). The CDR3 is made up of 16 amino acids. In TCRdb, the 5' RACE reads were re-called with MiXCR into one record per CDR3 protein. The table includes 1,800,000 or so distinct CDR3 sequences, about 30% detected once. The specimen was cord blood. This chain joins TRBV20-1 and TRBJ1-6; 8 positions agree with TRBD1. This TCR was sampled from a newborn girl in good health. Here the CDR3 DNA reads TGCAGTGCTAGAGTGGGGACAGGCTCCTATAATTCACCCCTCCACTTT. This encodes CSARVGTGSYNSPLHF.